These 26 T cell receptor beta chains were sequenced from one sample in a study of post-analysis software for immune sequencing data. Whole-study findings and limits: Controls showed lower frequencies than patients for five TRBV segments, and TRBV5-6, TRBV5-1 and TRBV20-1 were among these.

No antigen is known for these receptors. Unique molecular identifiers had been added to the TCR beta cDNA libraries. TCRdb independently ran MiXCR on the PCR reads; one entry per CDR3 protein. In the table there are fewer than 900,000 distinct CDR3 sequences, just over 45% of which are singletons. Sample: blood. Receptors originate from a girl aged 5 to 17 with multiple sclerosis.

The gene calls are TRBV2 and TRBJ1-1; no reliable D call. The CDR3 sequence is 14 residues long. Trimming cost V 6 bases and J 1 base, with 12 bases left between them. Germline CDR1 reads SNHLY; CDR2 reads FYNNEI. CDR3 in DNA: TGTGCCAGCAGACACCCTCGAGGGAACACTGAAGCTTTCTTT. This gives the protein CASRHPRGNTEAFF.

This clonotype was seen a handful of times. The chain links TRBV5-1 to TRBJ2-7; D is unclear. The germline CDR1 and CDR2 sequences are SGHRS and YFSETQ. Trimming shortened V by 4 bases and J by 0 bases, and 14 bases separated the two germline ends. The CDR3 contains 15 residues. As DNA, the CDR3 is TGCGCCAGCAGCCGGGCCGGGCAATACTCCTACGAGCAGTACTTC. Protein sequence: CASSRAGQYSYEQYF.

The chain is built from TRBV7-2 and TRBJ2-7, with D uncertain. The germline V gene encodes CDR1 SGHTA and CDR2 FQGNSA. The CDR3 loop spans 18 amino acids. V dropped 1 base and J dropped 0 bases, with 19 bases sitting between them. CDR3 bases: TGTGCCAGCAGCTTAGGGCATAGCTGGAGACGGTTCTCCTACGAGCAGTACTTC. Translating gives CASSLGHSWRRFSYEQYF.

This clonotype was found a few times. The V call is TRBV12-3 or TRBV12-4, the J call TRBJ1-4; D is undetermined. The CDR3 totals 15 residues. Deletions cut 6 bases from V and 4 bases from J, with 15 bases between. CDR3 in amino acids: CASSPSTGYNEKLFF. The CDR3 coding sequence is TGTGCCAGCAGCCCTTCGACGGGGTATAATGAAAAACTGTTTTTT.

The chain links TRBV29-1 to TRBJ2-5; 9 nucleotides align to TRBD2. The J segment lost 0 bases and the V segment lost 4 bases, leaving 3 bases of the junction unmatched. CDR3 length: 14 residues. The germline gives CDR1 SQVTM, CDR2 ANQGSEA. CDR3 amino acids: CSVGASGNQETQYF. The CDR3 DNA reads TGCAGCGTTGGGGCTAGCGGGAACCAAGAGACCCAGTACTTC.

This clonotype turned up a few times. This chain joins TRBV29-1 and TRBJ2-2, with D tentatively TRBD1 (6 bases). Trimming took 4 bases from V and 5 from J, leaving 8 bases between them. There are 12 residues in the CDR3. CDR1 and CDR2 (germline): SQVTM, ANQGSEA. In nucleotides, the CDR3 is TGCAGCGTTGGCAGGGGTACCGGGGAGCTGTTTTTT. Residues: CSVGRGTGELFF.

There are many counts of this clonotype. V and J are TRBV28 and TRBJ1-2; D not certain. Trimming shortened V by 2 bases and J by 4 bases, and 8 bases separated the two germline ends. This CDR3 is 13 amino acids long. Per germline, CDR1 MDHEN and CDR2 SYDVKM. CDR3 sequence: CASSLGTAYGYTF. The CDR3 coding sequence is TGTGCCAGCAGTTTAGGTACGGCCTATGGCTACACCTTC.

V and J are TRBV6-5 and TRBJ1-5, with D unclear. The CDR3 consists of 14 residues. V lost 5 bases to trimming and J lost 5 bases, with 13 bases between them. Germline V gene sequence: CDR1 MNHEY, CDR2 SVGAGI. Here the CDR3 reads CASSAVAEYQPQHF. The CDR3 region has the DNA TGTGCCAGCAGTGCCGTGGCCGAGTATCAGCCCCAGCATTTT.

The chain has TRBV6-1 and TRBJ2-7; D is unresolved. V lost 1 base to trimming and J lost 7 bases, with 5 bases between them. The CDR3 has 11 residues. The germline gives CDR1 MNHNS, CDR2 SASEGT. The CDR3 region is CASSEGIEQYF. The CDR3, as DNA: TGTGCCAGCAGTGAAGGGATTGAGCAGTACTTC.

The V call is TRBV12-3 or TRBV12-4, the J call TRBJ2-1; 7 nucleotides align to TRBD2. V lost 5 bases, J lost 7 bases, and 8 bases stayed unmatched. The CDR3 loop spans 14 amino acids. The chain's CDR3 is CASSPPGTKNEQFF. The CDR3 nucleotides read TGTGCCAGCAGTCCTCCCGGGACTAAAAATGAGCAGTTCTTC.

The genes are TRBV13 and TRBJ2-7; 10 nucleotides agree with TRBD2. The CDR3 loop spans 16 amino acids. Germline values: CDR1 PRHDT, CDR2 FYEKMQ (reference sequence). With V trimmed by 5 bases and J by 0 bases, 7 bases remained unmatched. This chain's CDR3 is CASSGRTSGPSYEQYF. Here the CDR3 DNA reads TGTGCCAGCAGCGGGCGGACTAGCGGCCCCTCCTACGAGCAGTACTTC.

The chain couples TRBV28 to TRBJ1-5, with D hard to call. The CDR3 covers 14 residues. Germline values: CDR1 MDHEN, CDR2 SYDVKM. V was pared by 4 bases and J by 11 bases, with 18 bases between. DNA for the CDR3: TGTGCCAGCAGTTCAAACCTACGCGGTCGGGCCCAGCATTTT. It specifies CASSSNLRGRAQHF.

This chain uses TRBV12-3 or TRBV12-4 with TRBJ1-6; no clear D. This CDR3 is built from 14 residues. Trimming removed 7 bases at V and 5 bases at J, with 12 bases between. CDR3 region: CASKGGRDNSPLHF. The CDR3 DNA follows: TGTGCCAGCAAAGGAGGGCGGGATAATTCACCCCTCCACTTT.

The rearrangement uses TRBV5-6 and TRBJ2-7; a weak D match, TRBD1 (5 bases). Germline values: CDR1 SGHDT, CDR2 YYEEEE. The V end lost 0 bases, the J end lost 2 bases, and 12 bases lay between the germline ends. This CDR3 is 15 amino acids long. This chain's CDR3 is CASSLEGDRTYEQYF. The CDR3 DNA is TGTGCCAGCAGCTTGGAAGGGGATCGAACCTACGAGCAGTACTTC.

The chain links TRBV4-2 to TRBJ2-7, with TRBD2 matching 7 bases. Unmatched junction bases numbered 2, after V lost 0 bases and J lost 3 bases. CDR1 is LGHNA and CDR2 is YNFKEQ in the germline V gene. CDR3 length: 14 residues. CDR3 sequence reads: CASSQETSSYEQYF. CDR3 DNA: TGTGCCAGCAGCCAAGAGACTAGCAGCTACGAGCAGTACTTC.

J is TRBJ2-7 and V is TRBV15; D is undetermined. CDR1 LNHNV and CDR2 YYDKDF come from the germline V gene (reference sequence). The CDR3 covers 14 residues. Trimming shortened V by 0 bases and J by 0 bases, and 6 bases separated the two germline ends. For the CDR3, the DNA is TGTGCCACCAGCAGAGATCTGAGCTCCTACGAGCAGTACTTC. Protein sequence: CATSRDLSSYEQYF. Together with reference TRBV15 and TRBJ2-7, the CDR3 gives the full variable domain: DAMVIQNPRYQVTQFGKPVTLSCSQTLNHNVMYWYQQKSSQAPKLLFHYYDKDFNNEADTPDNFQSRRPNTSFCFLDIRSPGLGDTAMYLCATSRDLSSYEQYFGPGTRLTVT.

The chain carries TRBV5-4 and TRBJ1-2, with 7 positions matching TRBD1. J was trimmed by 5 bases and V by 3 bases; bases with no gene match: 10. Germline V gene lookup returns CDR1 SGHNT and CDR2 YYREEE (reference sequence). This CDR3 is 15 amino acids long. CDR3 sequence: CASSSPLTGWYGYTF. The CDR3 DNA sequence: TGTGCCAGCAGCTCGCCCTTGACAGGGTGGTATGGCTACACCTTC.

The chain couples TRBV27 to TRBJ2-3, with 8 bases fitting TRBD1. Germline V gives CDR1 MNHEY, CDR2 SMNVEV (reference sequence). The CDR3 runs to 16 residues. The V segment lost 5 bases and the J segment 1 base; nucleotides outside the gene matches: 8. CDR3 region: CASSHRTGIGTDTQYF. CDR3 coding DNA: TGTGCCAGCAGTCACCGGACAGGGATAGGCACAGATACGCAGTATTTT.

The chain links TRBV20-1 to TRBJ2-4; 7 bases are shared with TRBD2. Trimming took 4 bases from V and 1 from J; bases not matched to a gene: 10. This CDR3 region has 16 residues. Germline CDR1 DFQATT, CDR2 SNEGSKA (reference sequence). CDR3 nucleotides: TGCAGTGCTATGTCGGACTGGCGGGAGGCCAAAAACATTCAGTACTTC. Translation: CSAMSDWREAKNIQYF.

The chain is built from TRBV7-9 and TRBJ2-1; D possibly corresponds to TRBD2 (5 bases). Trimming shortened V by 1 base and J by 8 bases, and 12 bases separated the two germline ends. This CDR3 has 14 residues. Germline CDR1 is SEHNR and CDR2 is FQNEAQ (reference sequence). The chain's CDR3 is CASSLETARDEQFF. The DNA of the CDR3 is TGTGCCAGCAGCTTAGAGACGGCGAGGGATGAGCAGTTCTTC.

The chain joins TRBV29-1 to TRBJ2-5; 7 bases agree with TRBD2. The germline V gene encodes CDR1 SQVTM and CDR2 ANQGSEA. The CDR3 spans 14 residues. Trimming cost V 7 bases and J 1 base; bases outside gene matches: 9. The CDR3 protein is CSAGRAGFQETQYF. The CDR3 DNA reads TGCAGCGCCGGACGAGCGGGGTTCCAAGAGACCCAGTACTTC.

The chain links TRBV20-1 to TRBJ2-1; the D gene could be TRBD1 or TRBD2 (5 bases each). This CDR3 region has 15 residues. From germline, CDR1 is DFQATT and CDR2 SNEGSKA (reference sequence). Trimming cost V 0 bases and J 4 bases, with 13 bases left between them. CDR3 DNA: TGCAGTGCTAGAGATCTAGAGGGGTCGTACAATGAGCAGTTCTTC. Protein: CSARDLEGSYNEQFF.

The chain is built from TRBV29-1 and TRBJ2-1; D perhaps matches TRBD2 (5 bases). Germline CDR1 reads SQVTM; CDR2 reads ANQGSEA. The V and J ends lost 5 bases and 1 base respectively, with 18 bases between them. The CDR3 is 16 residues long. The CDR3 nucleotides are TGCAGCGTTAAGAAATGGGCTAGCATTTCCTACAATGAGCAGTTCTTC. It is translated as CSVKKWASISYNEQFF.

The sample holds many counts of this clonotype. The chain couples TRBV10-2 to TRBJ2-1; D is uncertain. Germline V gene data show CDR1 as WSHSY and CDR2 as SAAADI. Trimming left V 2 bases short and J 4 bases short, with 3 bases between. The CDR3 totals 12 residues. The CDR3 nucleotides are TGCGCCAGCAGTGAGCGGTACAATGAGCAGTTCTTC. Translating gives CASSERYNEQFF.

A remark on this clonotype: At one end the junction does not follow the germline gene, possibly because of a read error. This chain connects TRBV7-7 to TRBJ2-7, with D perhaps assigned TRBD1 or TRBD2 (6 bases each). The length of the CDR3 is 15 residues. Germline lookup yields CDR1 SSHAT and CDR2 FNYEAQ (reference sequence). The CDR3 DNA sequence: TGTGCTAGCAGCCTCATCACAGGGAGGCGTTACGAGCAGTACTTC. It encodes CASSLITGRRYEQYF.

Only a few counts were recorded for this clonotype. In nucleotides, the CDR3 is TGTGCCAGCAGTGAATCTACAGGGGGTAACTATGGCTACACCTTC. Encoded protein: CASSESTGGNYGYTF. The gene calls are TRBV6-1 and TRBJ1-2; 8 bases map to TRBD1. The length of the CDR3 is 15 residues. V lost 2 bases and J lost 1; bases outside the gene matches: 3. CDR1 and CDR2 from the germline V gene are MNHNS and SASEGT.